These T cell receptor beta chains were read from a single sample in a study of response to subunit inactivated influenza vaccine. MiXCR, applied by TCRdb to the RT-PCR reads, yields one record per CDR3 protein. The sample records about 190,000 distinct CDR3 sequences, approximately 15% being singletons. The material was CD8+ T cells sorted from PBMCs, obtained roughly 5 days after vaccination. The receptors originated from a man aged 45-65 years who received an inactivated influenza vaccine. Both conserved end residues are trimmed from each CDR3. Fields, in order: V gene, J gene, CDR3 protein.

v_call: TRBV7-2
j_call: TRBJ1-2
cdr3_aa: ASSPWTGPGCYT

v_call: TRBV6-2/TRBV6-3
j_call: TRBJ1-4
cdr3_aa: ASSSVAGNEKLF

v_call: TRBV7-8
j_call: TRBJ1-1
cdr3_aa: ASSVGQGTNTEAF

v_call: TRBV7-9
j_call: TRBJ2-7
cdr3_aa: ASSLTEGGYEQY

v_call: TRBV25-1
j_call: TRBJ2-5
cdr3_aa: ASGDRGFGETQY

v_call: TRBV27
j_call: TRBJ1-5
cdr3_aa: ASRGGGALNQPQH

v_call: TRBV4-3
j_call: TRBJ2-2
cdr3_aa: ASSDRPGELF

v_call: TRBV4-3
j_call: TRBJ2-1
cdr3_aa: ASSQEDGGEYNEQF

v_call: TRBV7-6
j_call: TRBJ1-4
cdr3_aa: ASSLMVRQKLF

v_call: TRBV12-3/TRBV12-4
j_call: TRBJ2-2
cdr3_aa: ASSLSGGELF

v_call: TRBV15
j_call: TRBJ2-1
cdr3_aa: ATSRDRGDDEQF

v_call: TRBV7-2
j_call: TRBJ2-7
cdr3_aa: ASSLPAGGWVTPTEQY

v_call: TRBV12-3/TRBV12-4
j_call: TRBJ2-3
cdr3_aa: ASSFRGVGTDTQY

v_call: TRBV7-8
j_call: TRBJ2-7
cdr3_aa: ASSLGGGRLGYEQY

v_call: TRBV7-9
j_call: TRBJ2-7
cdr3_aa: ASSLPTPSYEQY

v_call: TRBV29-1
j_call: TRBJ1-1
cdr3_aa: SVLGGGTEAF

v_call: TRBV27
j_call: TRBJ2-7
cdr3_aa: ASSLSSSATAYEQY

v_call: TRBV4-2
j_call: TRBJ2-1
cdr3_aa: ASSLGQGRDEQF

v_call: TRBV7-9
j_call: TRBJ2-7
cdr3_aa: ASSSGYSGQY

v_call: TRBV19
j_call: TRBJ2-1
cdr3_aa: ASTPRDGSYNEQF

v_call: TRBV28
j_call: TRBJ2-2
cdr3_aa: ASSFEGENTGELF

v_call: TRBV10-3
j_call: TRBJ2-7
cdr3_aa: AISDPRTDRDYEQY

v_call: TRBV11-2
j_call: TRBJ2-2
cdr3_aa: ASSLGQGAYTGELF

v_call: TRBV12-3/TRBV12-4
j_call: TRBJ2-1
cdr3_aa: ASSSQGNLEPNEQF

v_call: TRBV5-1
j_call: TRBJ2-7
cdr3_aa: ASSLDTDFYEQY

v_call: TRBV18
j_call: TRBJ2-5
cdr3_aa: ASSLWTAQETQY

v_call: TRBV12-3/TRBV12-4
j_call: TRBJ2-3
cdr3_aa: ASSLLAGGADTQY

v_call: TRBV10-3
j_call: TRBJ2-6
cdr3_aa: AISTPGLRSGANVLT

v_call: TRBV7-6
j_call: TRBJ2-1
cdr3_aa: ASSVLAGVEQF

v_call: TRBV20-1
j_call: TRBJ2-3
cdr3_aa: SARDWQANTDTQY

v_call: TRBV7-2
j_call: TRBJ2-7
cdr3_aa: ASSETGTGNYEQY

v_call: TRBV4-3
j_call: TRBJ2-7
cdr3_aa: ASSQETSYEQY

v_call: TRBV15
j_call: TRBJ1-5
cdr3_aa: ATSGSLNQPQH

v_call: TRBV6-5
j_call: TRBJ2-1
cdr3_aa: ASSVLSSVNSYNEQF

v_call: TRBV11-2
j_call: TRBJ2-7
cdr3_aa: ASSLGDGSYEQY

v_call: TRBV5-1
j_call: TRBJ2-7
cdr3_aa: ASSPLGHEQY

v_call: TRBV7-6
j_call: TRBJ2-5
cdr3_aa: ASSLGTTGTQY

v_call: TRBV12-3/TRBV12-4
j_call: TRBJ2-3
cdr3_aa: ASSLSWTDTQY

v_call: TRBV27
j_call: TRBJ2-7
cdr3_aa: ASSIIGPLAYEQY

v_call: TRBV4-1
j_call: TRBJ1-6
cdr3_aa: ASSQVVSNSPLH

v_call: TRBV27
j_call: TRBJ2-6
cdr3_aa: ASSLRGVSANVLT

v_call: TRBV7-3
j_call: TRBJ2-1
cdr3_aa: ASSLTYPPGLGDGDEQF

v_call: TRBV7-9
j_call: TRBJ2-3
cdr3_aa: ASSLTTAGGDTQY

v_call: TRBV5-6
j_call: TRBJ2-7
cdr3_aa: ASSLGRDYEQY